These 32 T cell receptor beta chains were sequenced from one sample in a study of regulatory T cells in long-lasting Graves disease. The TCR beta library used iRepertoire HTBI primers with Arm-PCR amplification of CDR3. TCRdb independently ran MiXCR on the multiplex PCR reads; one entry per CDR3 protein. This table has around 360,000 distinct CDR3 sequences, roughly 15% appearing once. Indicated time point: newly diagnosed GD, antithyroid drugs for less than 3 months. From PBMCs, RNA was extracted and then used to make the TCR library. This sample also appeared in a second study, on T cells in Graves' hyperthyroidism and ophthalmopathy.

The sequencing used peripheral blood mononuclear cells (PBMCs), collected at new diagnosis, from a patient treated with antithyroid drugs. These receptors came from a woman aged 18-29 years with Graves disease.

V is TRBV7-8 and J is TRBJ1-2, with D hard to call. There are 18 residues in the CDR3. The V end was cut by 1 base, the J end by 4 bases, with 22 bases between. Germline-derived CDR1 and CDR2 are SGHVS and FQNEAQ. For the CDR3, the DNA is TGTGCCAGCAGCTTAGAACGGGGAACGACTACCACGTTCTATGGCTACACCTTC. It translates to CASSLERGTTTTFYGYTF. Filled out from reference TRBV7-8 and TRBJ1-2, the complete variable domain reads GAGVSQSPRYKVAKRGQDVALRCDPISGHVSLFWYQQALGQGPEFLTYFQNEAQLDKSGLPSDRFFAERPEGSVSTLKIQRTQQEDSAVYLCASSLERGTTTTFYGYTFGSGTRLTVV.

V and J are TRBV12-5 and TRBJ2-7; D unresolved. The CDR3 runs to 14 residues. Trimming removed 2 bases at V and 6 bases at J, with 14 bases between. Germline CDR1 LGHNT, CDR2 FRNRAP. In DNA, the CDR3 is TGTGCTAGTGGTTTGAAAATATGGGCCCCCGAGCAGTACTTC. This codes for CASGLKIWAPEQYF.

CDR3 DNA sequence: TGTGCCACCAGCAGAGACCAGGGGGCCTATCAGCCCCAGCATTTT. It translates to CATSRDQGAYQPQHF. The genes are TRBV15 and TRBJ1-5; 8 bases are shared with TRBD1. This CDR3 region has 15 residues. The trim removed 0 bases at V and 5 bases at J, leaving 3 bases unmatched. The germline V gene has CDR1 LNHNV and CDR2 YYDKDF (reference sequence).

This clonotype was detected a few times. An end of the junction differs from the germline gene, which may be a read error. The chain links TRBV2 to TRBJ2-5, with D maybe TRBD1 (7 bases). The germline CDR1 and CDR2 sequences are SNHLY and FYNNEI. The CDR3 has 14 amino acids. CDR3 residues: CASRGTLAGVAQYF. For the CDR3, the DNA is TGCGCCAGCAGGGGGACTCTAGCAGGCGTGGCCCAGTACTTC.

Concerning this clonotype: It may be a read error: a sequence one base away is much more abundant. This chain links TRBV7-3 with TRBJ1-2; unclear D gene. V was trimmed by 3 bases and J by 3 bases, leaving 8 bases between them. The germline gives CDR1 SGHTA, CDR2 FQGTGA. This CDR3 has 13 residues. Here the CDR3 reads CASSLAPDYGYTF. DNA of the CDR3: TGTGCCAGCAGCTTGGCACCGGACTATGGCTACACCTTC.

This clonotype turned up a few times. The chain couples TRBV28 to TRBJ1-6; TRBD1 might be the D (5 bases). This CDR3 region has 15 residues. The germline gives CDR1 MDHEN, CDR2 SYDVKM. Between the trimmed V and J ends, which lost 7 bases and 7 bases, there was a span of 17 bases. CDR3 region: CASNSPGTGNSPLHF. CDR3 DNA: TGTGCCAGCAATTCCCCCGGGACGGGGAATTCACCCCTCCACTTT.

This clonotype was recorded at least ten times. The chain links TRBV18 to TRBJ2-1, with 7 bases lining up with TRBD2. The V gene's germline CDR1 is KGHSH and CDR2 LQKENI. This CDR3 is 15 amino acids long. Losses at the gene ends were 3 bases for V and 3 bases for J; bases not matched to a gene: 5. In DNA form, the CDR3 reads TGTGCCAGCTCACCTTCTGGCGGGGGCTACAATGAGCAGTTCTTC. Translation: CASSPSGGGYNEQFF.

The rearrangement links TRBV5-5 to TRBJ1-2; D remains ambiguous. Looked up from germline, CDR1 is SGHKS and CDR2 is YYEKEE (reference sequence). The CDR3 has 11 residues. Trimming took 4 bases from V and 10 from J, leaving 11 bases between them. CDR3 loop: CASSLNPNYTF. For the CDR3, the DNA is TGTGCCAGCAGCCTAAACCCAAACTACACCTTC.

This chain joins TRBV6-1 and TRBJ2-7; D gene ambiguous. Trimming stripped 4 bases from V and 0 bases from J, with 13 bases between. The CDR3 is 15 amino acids. Looked up from germline, CDR1 is MNHNS and CDR2 is SASEGT. CDR3 sequence (DNA): TGTGCCAGCAGTGCAAAACCCGGGTCCTCCTACGAGCAGTACTTC. Its protein product is CASSAKPGSSYEQYF.

About this clonotype itself: It may be a read error: a sequence one base away is much more abundant. A read error is likely, as this CDR3 ends without the conserved phenylalanine or tryptophan. The chain couples TRBV7-6 to TRBJ2-3; D might be TRBD1 (5 bases). Between the trimmed V and J ends, which lost 0 bases and 0 bases, there was a span of 10 bases. Germline V gene sequence: CDR1 SGHVS, CDR2 FNYEAQ. The CDR3 has 16 amino acids. The CDR3 coding sequence is TGTGCCAGCAGCTTAGCTTGGCAGGGTAGCACAGATACGCAGTATTCT. Translating gives CASSLAWQGSTDTQYS.

This clonotype was picked up many times. The CDR3, as DNA: TGTGCCAGCAGGACAGTTAGCAATCAGCCCCAGCATTTT. Encoded protein: CASRTVSNQPQHF. The chain links TRBV28 to TRBJ1-5, with TRBD1 as a possible D gene (5 bases). Germline V gene sequence: CDR1 MDHEN, CDR2 SYDVKM. This CDR3 comprises 13 residues. V was pared by 6 bases and J by 0 bases, with 6 bases between.

In its sample, this clonotype was seen many times. The V gene is TRBV2, the J gene TRBJ2-5; 11 bases map to TRBD2. CDR1 SNHLY and CDR2 FYNNEI come from the germline V gene. V shed 6 bases, J shed 0 bases, and the junction held 0 bases outside the gene matches. The CDR3 totals 14 residues. In DNA form, the CDR3 reads TGTGCCAGCAGGACTAGCGGGAACCAAGAGACCCAGTACTTC. Protein sequence: CASRTSGNQETQYF.

This clonotype was observed at least ten times. This chain connects TRBV28 to TRBJ2-1; 12 bases are shared with TRBD2. This CDR3 contains 18 residues. Germline V gene lookup returns CDR1 MDHEN and CDR2 SYDVKM. With 8 bases clipped from V and 0 bases from J, the junction kept 11 bases outside the gene matches. This CDR3 reads CASLLGLAGGSSYNEQFF. In DNA, the CDR3 is TGTGCCAGCCTACTCGGCCTAGCGGGGGGGAGCTCCTACAATGAGCAGTTCTTC.

This clonotype appeared many times. The chain uses TRBV7-6 and TRBJ1-1, with D possibly matching TRBD1 (5 bases). Trimming took off 5 bases at V and 8 bases at J, with 18 bases between the two ends. The CDR3 runs to 14 residues. CDR1 SGHVS and CDR2 FNYEAQ come from the germline V gene. The CDR3: CASSPWGELTEAFF. The CDR3, as DNA: TGTGCCAGCAGCCCCTGGGGCGAGCTAACCGAAGCTTTCTTT.

This clonotype was counted at least ten times. The chain carries TRBV30 and TRBJ2-6; 9 bases match TRBD1. Per germline, CDR1 GTSNPN and CDR2 SVGIG (reference sequence). The CDR3 covers 14 residues. Unmatched junction bases numbered 3, after V lost 5 bases and J lost 4 bases. CDR3 in DNA: TGTGCCTGGTACAGGGGGCGCGGGGCCAACGTCCTGACTTTC. It specifies CAWYRGRGANVLTF.

This chain links TRBV14 with TRBJ2-1; possibly TRBD2 for D (6 bases). Germline values: CDR1 SGHDN, CDR2 FVKESK. The CDR3 contains 19 residues. V lost 0 bases and J 1 base, leaving 19 bases between the germline ends. The CDR3: CASSQDSQRVPTSYNEQFF. CDR3 sequence (DNA): TGTGCCAGCAGCCAAGATTCCCAGCGGGTCCCCACGTCCTACAATGAGCAGTTCTTC.

Here the CDR3 reads CASSEYKGGGTEAFF. The CDR3 DNA follows: TGTGCCAGCAGTGAATATAAAGGGGGAGGCACTGAAGCTTTCTTT. The rearrangement links TRBV25-1 to TRBJ1-1; a weak D match, TRBD1 (6 bases). Germline loops: CDR1 MGHDK, CDR2 SYGVNS. V was trimmed by 0 bases and J by 4 bases, leaving 12 bases between them. The CDR3 covers 15 residues. The full variable domain, its missing parts supplied by reference TRBV25-1 and TRBJ1-1, is EADIYQTPRYLVIGTGKKITLECSQTMGHDKMYWYQQDPGMELHLIHYSYGVNSTEKGDLSSESTVSRIRTEHFPLTLESARPSHTSQYLCASSEYKGGGTEAFFGQGTRLTVV.

V usage is TRBV2 and J usage is TRBJ1-5; 9 bases match TRBD1. CDR1 is SNHLY, CDR2 FYNNEI, per germline. The CDR3 loop spans 14 amino acids. V dropped 4 bases and J dropped 5; count of bases not matched to a gene: 3. CDR3 bases: TGTGCCAGCAGTGTCCGGACAGGGGATCAGCCCCAGCATTTT. It translates to CASSVRTGDQPQHF.

In this sample, this clonotype turned up once. The J gene is TRBJ1-5, the V gene TRBV28, with 7 bases fitting TRBD1. The ends lost 7 bases at V and 3 bases at J; junction bases unmatched: 9. CDR1 and CDR2 (germline): MDHEN, SYDVKM. The CDR3 has 15 amino acids. This CDR3 reads CASILDRVANQPQHF. The CDR3 coding sequence is TGTGCCAGCATACTAGACAGGGTTGCCAATCAGCCCCAGCATTTT. The variable domain in full, with the rest retrieved from reference TRBV28 and TRBJ1-5, is DVKVTQSSRYLVKRTGEKVFLECVQDMDHENMFWYRQDPGLGLRLIYFSYDVKMKEKGDIPEGYSVSREKKERFSLILESASTNQTSMYLCASILDRVANQPQHFGDGTRLSIL.

The table lists this clonotype with many counts. The rearrangement uses TRBV18 and TRBJ1-4; D possibly corresponds to TRBD1 (5 bases). From germline, CDR1 is KGHSH and CDR2 LQKENI. V was pared by 3 bases and J by 4 bases, with 15 bases between. This CDR3 comprises 16 residues. The CDR3 nucleotides are TGTGCCAGCTCACCGCAAACGGGACGGATTAATGAAAAACTGTTTTTT. It codes for CASSPQTGRINEKLFF. Drawing the rest from reference TRBV18 and TRBJ1-4, the complete variable domain is NAGVMQNPRHLVRRRGQEARLRCSPMKGHSHVYWYRQLPEEGLKFMVYLQKENIIDESGMPKERFSAEFPKEGPSILRIQQVVRGDSAAYFCASSPQTGRINEKLFFGSGTQLSVL.

This clonotype was observed many times. The rearrangement links TRBV10-3 to TRBJ2-2; 9 bases align to TRBD1. The CDR3 has 14 amino acids. Looked up from germline, CDR1 is ENHRY and CDR2 is SYGVKD. The junction had 1 base not matched to a gene; V was cut back by 3 bases and J by 5 bases. In DNA, the CDR3 is TGTGCCATCAGTGAAGACAGGGGGACCGGGGAGCTGTTTTTT. It specifies CAISEDRGTGELFF.

The chain employs TRBV5-5 and TRBJ2-5; D gene ambiguous. This CDR3 comprises 17 residues. Germline-derived CDR1 and CDR2 are SGHKS and YYEKEE (reference sequence). V was shortened by 1 base and J by 6 bases, with 22 bases between the two germline ends. The CDR3 sequence: CASSLRWTQGPLKTQYF. CDR3 bases: TGTGCCAGCAGCTTGAGGTGGACCCAAGGTCCCCTCAAGACCCAGTACTTC.

This clonotype was recorded many times. This chain connects TRBV20-1 to TRBJ2-1; the match to TRBD2 covers 10 bases. The CDR3 length is 16 residues. V was pared by 1 base and J by 7 bases, with 10 bases of the junction left unmatched. Looked up from germline, CDR1 is DFQATT and CDR2 is SNEGSKA (reference sequence). CDR3 nucleotide sequence: TGCAGTGCTAGAGTGACAAGCGGGAGGGCCGGAAATGAGCAGTTCTTC. Protein product: CSARVTSGRAGNEQFF.

The sample holds many counts of this clonotype. This chain links TRBV12-3 or TRBV12-4 with TRBJ2-3; possibly TRBD2 for D (5 bases). CDR3 length: 16 amino acids. Trimming removed 7 bases at V and 2 bases at J, with 19 bases between. The DNA of the CDR3 is TGTGCCAGCACCCAATATTGGGAGCGGATCACAGATACGCAGTATTTT. Protein sequence: CASTQYWERITDTQYF.

A remark on this clonotype: This may be a read error, as it is one base from a much larger clone. V and J are TRBV6-1 and TRBJ1-2, with 9 bases fitting TRBD1. The V segment lost 7 bases and the J segment 2 bases; nucleotides outside the gene matches: 8. The CDR3 covers 15 residues. Germline values: CDR1 MNHNS, CDR2 SASEGT. The CDR3 DNA reads TGTGCCAGCACCTACTACAGGGGGCAAAACTATGGCTACACCTTC. Residues: CASTYYRGQNYGYTF.

The rearrangement links TRBV15 to TRBJ1-5, with TRBD1 as a possible D gene (6 bases). In germline, CDR1 is LNHNV, CDR2 YYDKDF (reference sequence). V was clipped by 5 bases and J by 4 bases, with 12 bases between them. This CDR3 is 14 amino acids long. CDR3 region: CATSLRQENQPQHF. CDR3 coding DNA: TGTGCCACCAGCCTAAGACAGGAGAATCAGCCCCAGCATTTT.

This clonotype appeared many times. The chain recombines TRBV12-3 or TRBV12-4 with TRBJ1-6, with 9 bases fitting TRBD1. The CDR3 covers 14 residues. The trim removed 3 bases at V and 9 bases at J, leaving 3 bases unmatched. Here the CDR3 reads CASSLGQGTSPLHF. CDR3 bases: TGTGCCAGCAGTTTGGGACAGGGCACTTCACCCCTCCACTTT.

This clonotype was found many times. The chain employs TRBV2 and TRBJ1-2; 7 bases line up with TRBD1. CDR1 is SNHLY, CDR2 FYNNEI, per germline. The V and J ends lost 5 bases and 6 bases, in that order; junction bases with no gene match: 6. This CDR3 spans 13 amino acids. The CDR3 DNA follows: TGTGCCAGCAGTCAGGACAGGTACCATGGCTACACCTTC. Amino acids: CASSQDRYHGYTF.

The chain is built from TRBV4-2 and TRBJ1-1; D not resolved. In germline, CDR1 is LGHNA, CDR2 YNFKEQ. The ends were cut back, 5 bases at V and 8 bases at J, with 15 bases in the middle. The CDR3 is 13 residues long. The chain's CDR3 is CASSSDGNVEAFF. The CDR3 nucleotides are TGTGCCAGCAGCTCGGACGGTAATGTAGAAGCTTTCTTT.

There are many counts of this clonotype. The rearrangement links TRBV6-2 or TRBV6-3 to TRBJ2-3; the D gene could be TRBD1 or TRBD2 (5 bases each). The V end lost 0 bases, the J end lost 0 bases, and 16 bases lay between the germline ends. The CDR3 runs 18 residues. Per germline, CDR1 MNHEY and CDR2 SVGEGT. The CDR3 region is CASSYSPAGTTSTDTQYF. The CDR3 DNA reads TGTGCCAGCAGTTACTCTCCAGCCGGGACGACAAGCACAGATACGCAGTATTTT.

In this sample, this clonotype turned up many times. The V call is TRBV3-1, the J call TRBJ2-7; the match to TRBD2 covers 9 bases. CDR1 is LGHDT, CDR2 YNNKEL, per germline (reference sequence). There are 16 residues in the CDR3. Trimming at V came to 1 base and at J to 3 bases, leaving 7 bases not matched to a gene. CDR3 protein: CASSQVVLAGSYEQYF. The CDR3 region has the DNA TGTGCCAGCAGCCAAGTAGTCCTAGCGGGGAGCTACGAGCAGTACTTC.

This clonotype was detected ten times or more. This chain uses TRBV20-1 with TRBJ2-1, with TRBD2 matching over 8 bases. This CDR3 spans 15 amino acids. The germline V gene encodes CDR1 DFQATT and CDR2 SNEGSKA (reference sequence). The junction had 6 bases not matched to a gene; V was cut back by 5 bases and J by 0 bases. DNA for the CDR3: TGCAGTGCTGATCTAGCGGGCCTCTCCTACAATGAGCAGTTCTTC. Translating it yields CSADLAGLSYNEQFF.